This TCR beta chain was retrieved from a study of T-cell memory formation after mild COVID-19. Study-level points and caveats: Clones that contracted clustered mainly in CM and EM if CD4+ and in EMRA if CD8+. Cross-reactive memory apparently joined, as some responding clones appeared in pre-infection memory.

The 5'RACE method, run with constant-segment primers, produced TCR alpha and TCR beta cDNA libraries (carrying sample barcodes and UMIs). TCRdb ran MiXCR on the 5' RACE reads and lists one entry per CDR3 protein. Here the sample spans about 180,000 distinct CDR3 sequences, 16% being singletons. This clonotype was detected only a few times. Its antigen is undetermined. CDR1 and CDR2 from the germline V gene are SGHTA and FQGNSA. The CDR3 covers 14 residues. V shed 5 bases and J shed 4 bases, with 13 bases lying between them. The sequence was collected from an adult woman who had mild COVID-19 (a few samples of this study predate the infection). Cell type and time point are not known. Sequencing input: PBMCs or a T cell subset sorted from them (not recorded which). The chain has TRBV7-2 and TRBJ2-3, with D hard to call. The CDR3: CASSPTRPSDTQYF. In nucleotides, the CDR3 is TGTGCCAGCAGCCCCACCCGTCCGTCAGATACGCAGTATTTT.